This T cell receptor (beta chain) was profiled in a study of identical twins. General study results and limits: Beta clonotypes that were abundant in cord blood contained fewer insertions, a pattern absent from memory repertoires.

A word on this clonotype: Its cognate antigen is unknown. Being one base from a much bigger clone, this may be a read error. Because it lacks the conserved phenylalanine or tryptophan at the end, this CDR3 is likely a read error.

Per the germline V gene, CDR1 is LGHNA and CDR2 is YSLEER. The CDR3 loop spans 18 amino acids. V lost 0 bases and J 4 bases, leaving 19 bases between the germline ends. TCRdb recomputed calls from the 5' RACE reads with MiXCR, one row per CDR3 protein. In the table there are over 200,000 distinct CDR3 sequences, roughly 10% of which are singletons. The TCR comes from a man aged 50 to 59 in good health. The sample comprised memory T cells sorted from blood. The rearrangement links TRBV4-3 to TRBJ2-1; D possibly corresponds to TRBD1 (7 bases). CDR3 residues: CASSQEQGSGARYNEQFL. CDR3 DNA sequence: TGCGCCAGCAGCCAAGAACAGGGGTCGGGGGCCAGGTACAATGAGCAGTTCTTA.